The rows below give T cell receptor beta chains drawn from one sample of a study of graft-versus-host responses after intestinal transplantation. The table came from immunoSEQ multiplex PCR; TCRdb's copy has only in-frame clones and leaves some out. The sample consists of approximately 9,600 clones, about 91% of them appearing once. The source was PBMCs, collected about 45 days after intestinal transplantation. The receptors stem from a human patient who received an intestinal transplant, so some T cells may come from the graft donor. CDR3s include the opening cysteine and the closing phenylalanine or tryptophan. Fields, in order: V gene, D gene, J gene, clone size, CDR3 protein, CDR3 DNA. A D gene is named only where the DNA matches it firmly. Clone sizes are given selectively: once, few, many, or a class where the clone is expanded.

TRBV11-3	TRBD2	TRBJ2-1	.	CASSPRSGGAYNEQFF	TGTGCCAGCAGTCCCCGAAGCGGGGGGGCGTACAATGAGCAGTTCTTC
TRBV15	.	TRBJ2-7	.	CATSNPSEQYF	TGTGCCACCAGCAATCCCTCCGAGCAGTACTTC
TRBV29-1	.	TRBJ1-2	.	CSVELGVYGYTF	TGCAGCGTTGAACTAGGGGTCTATGGCTACACCTTC
TRBV2	.	TRBJ2-1	once	CASSAHNEQFF	TGTGCCAGCAGCGCTCACAATGAGCAGTTCTTC
TRBV5-4	.	TRBJ2-3	.	CASSLVQQSDTQYF	TGTGCCAGCAGCTTGGTCCAACAGTCAGATACGCAGTATTTT
TRBV5-4	.	TRBJ1-4	.	CASSLEGRKNEKLFF	TGTGCCAGCAGCTTGGAGGGCAGAAAAAATGAAAAACTGTTTTTT
TRBV2	TRBD1	TRBJ2-7	.	CASMASGGWSYEQYF	TGTGCCAGCATGGCGTCAGGGGGTTGGTCCTACGAGCAGTACTTC
TRBV5-1	TRBD2	TRBJ2-3	.	CASSIAGAADTQYF	TGCGCCAGCAGCATAGCGGGGGCAGCAGATACGCAGTATTTT
TRBV9	.	TRBJ2-7	.	CASSKDGTYEQYF	TGTGCCAGCAGCAAGGACGGTACCTACGAGCAGTACTTC
TRBV4-1	TRBD2	TRBJ2-7	.	CASSQDGLAGGYYEQYF	TGCGCCAGCAGCCAAGATGGGCTGGCGGGGGGATACTACGAGCAGTACTTC
TRBV5-8	TRBD1	TRBJ2-3	.	CASSGDRGTDTQYF	TGTGCCAGCAGCGGGGACAGGGGCACAGATACGCAGTATTTT
TRBV7-3	TRBD1	TRBJ1-4	.	CASSPDRGKGEKLFF	TGTGCCAGCAGCCCAGACAGGGGAAAGGGTGAAAAACTGTTTTTT
TRBV5-4	.	TRBJ2-2	.	CASSQGQNTGELFF	TGTGCCAGCAGTCAGGGACAGAACACCGGGGAGCTGTTTTTT
TRBV6-5	.	TRBJ2-7	.	CASSSRAPRFGQYF	TGTGCCAGCAGTTCCCGGGCCCCAAGATTCGGGCAGTACTTC